A single sample gave rise to the 27 T cell receptor beta chains below, sequenced in a study of Tregs in tolerant kidney transplant recipients. Data came from immunoSEQ multiplex PCR; TCRdb stores just in-frame clones and leaves some out. The repertoire has approximately 75,000 clones, around 90% of them found once; the top ten carry 0.34%. The starting material was Tregs from blood, obtained before the transplant. The receptors here all came from a human donor who received a combined kidney and bone marrow transplant.

This sequence joins TRBV2 and TRBJ2-1; D gene uncertain. CDR1 is SNHLY, CDR2 FYNNEI, per germline. Trimming pared 10 bases from V and 3 bases from J, leaving 7 bases between. The CDR3 is 11 residues long. The CDR3 bases are TGTGCCACAGAGTACTACAATGAGCAGTTCTTC. This sequence encodes CATEYYNEQFF.

The rearrangement links TRBV6-4 to TRBJ1-6; 7 bases align to TRBD1. Losses at the gene ends were 2 bases for V and 9 bases for J; bases not matched to a gene: 4. Germline CDR1 and CDR2: MRHNA and SNTAGT. The length of the CDR3 is 14 residues. CDR3 bases: TGTGCCAGCAGTGACGGGACAGTTGGTTCACCCCTCCACTTT. Translation: CASSDGTVGSPLHF.

Comment on this clone: Sequence at one end of the junction differs from germline and may be a read error. Other DNA sequences of this sample code for an identical CDR3. This chain joins TRBV5-1 and TRBJ2-5; the D is unclear. The CDR3 consists of 14 residues. Germline V gives CDR1 SGHRS, CDR2 YFSETQ. Here the CDR3 reads CASSFRHDQETQYF. The CDR3 nucleotides are TGCGCCAGCAGCTTCAGACACGACCAAGAGACTCAGTACTTC.

V usage is TRBV10-1 and J usage is TRBJ1-4; D call uncertain. The CDR3 totals 14 residues. V lost 2 bases to trimming and J lost 8 bases, with 12 bases between them. Germline assignment: CDR1 WNHNN and CDR2 SYGVQD (reference sequence). In DNA form, the CDR3 reads TGCGCCAGCAGTGAGGGGTCAGGAGTCGAAAAACTGTTTTTT. This sequence encodes CASSEGSGVEKLFF.

CDR3 sequence reads: CASRSMRTGYLGDTQYF. CDR3 in DNA: TGTGCCAGTAGATCGATGCGGACAGGATACTTAGGAGATACGCAGTATTTT. V and J are TRBV19 and TRBJ2-3; 7 nucleotides line up with TRBD1. This CDR3 has 17 residues. Germline V lookup: CDR1 LNHDA, CDR2 SQIVND (reference sequence). Germline trimming cut 6 bases from V and 5 bases from J; bases unmatched to any gene: 17.

This chain joins TRBV2 and TRBJ2-7; weak D call: TRBD2 (6 bases). The CDR3 totals 15 residues. Trimming stripped 6 bases from V and 2 bases from J, with 17 bases between. In germline, CDR1 is SNHLY, CDR2 FYNNEI. This CDR3 is CASRLIVGGPYEQYF. CDR3 sequence (DNA): TGTGCCAGCAGACTGATAGTAGGAGGGCCCTACGAGCAGTACTTC.

The gene calls are TRBV6-6 and TRBJ1-1; 7 bases line up with TRBD1. This CDR3 is 15 amino acids long. The J segment lost 4 bases and the V segment lost 6 bases, leaving 11 bases of the junction unmatched. Per the germline V gene, CDR1 is MNHNY and CDR2 is SVGAGI (reference sequence). The CDR3 is CASRPPGQKPTEAFF. The CDR3 nucleotides read TGTGCCAGCAGACCTCCGGGACAGAAACCCACTGAAGCTTTCTTT.

The chain is built from TRBV4-1 and TRBJ2-1; D is unresolved. CDR1 MGHRA and CDR2 YSYEKL come from the germline V gene. V was pared by 0 bases and J by 0 bases, with 6 bases between. The CDR3 contains 15 residues. The CDR3 DNA reads as TGCGCCAGCAGCCAAGAACGGGTCTCCTACAATGAGCAGTTCTTC. It is translated as CASSQERVSYNEQFF.

CDR3 sequence (DNA): TGTGCCAGCAGTTACTCTGGGACCCAGTACTTC. Translation gives CASSYSGTQYF. This chain joins TRBV6-5 and TRBJ2-5; D is uncertain. CDR1 and CDR2 from the germline V gene are MNHEY and SVGAGI. Trimming stripped 0 bases from V and 7 bases from J, with 3 bases between. CDR3 length: 11 amino acids.

J is TRBJ1-2 and V is TRBV6-5; 9 bases are shared with TRBD1. Germline loops: CDR1 MNHEY, CDR2 SVGAGI. The CDR3 has 14 amino acids. V shed 8 bases and J 3 bases; nucleotides not matched to a gene: 7. CDR3 protein: CASRWTGEDYGYTF. CDR3 coding DNA: TGTGCCAGCCGATGGACAGGGGAGGACTATGGCTACACCTTC.

The chain has TRBV27 and TRBJ2-1; weak D call: TRBD2 (6 bases). The CDR3 contains 14 residues. V dropped 8 bases and J dropped 3 bases, with 14 bases sitting between them. The germline V gene has CDR1 MNHEY and CDR2 SMNVEV (reference sequence). Written as DNA, the CDR3 is TGTGCCAGCTCCCCTGGGGGGATCTACAATGAGCAGTTCTTC. Translated, it gives CASSPGGIYNEQFF.

This clone was picked up a small number of times. The V gene is TRBV7-2, the J gene TRBJ2-7; D possibly corresponds to TRBD2 (6 bases). The V end lost 3 bases, the J end lost 2 bases, and 8 bases lay between the germline ends. Germline CDR1 is SGHTA and CDR2 is FQGNSA. CDR3 length equals 13 residues. The CDR3 DNA reads as TGTGCCAGCAGCTTTAGCGGAGCCTACGAGCAGTACTTC. Amino acid sequence: CASSFSGAYEQYF.

The V and J genes are TRBV5-1 and TRBJ1-3, with a weak D call TRBD1 (6 bases). There are 16 residues in the CDR3. Germline CDR1 reads SGHRS; CDR2 reads YFSETQ. V lost 0 bases, J lost 0 bases, and 10 bases lay in between. The CDR3 sequence is CASSLGIGGSGNTIYF. The CDR3, as DNA: TGCGCCAGCAGCTTGGGGATAGGGGGCTCTGGAAACACCATATATTTT. Using reference TRBV5-1 and TRBJ1-3 for the parts outside the CDR3, the full variable domain is KAGVTQTPRYLIKTRGQQVTLSCSPISGHRSVSWYQQTPGQGLQFLFEYFSETQRNKGNFPGRFSGRQFSNSRSEMNVSTLELGDSALYLCASSLGIGGSGNTIYFGEGSWLTVV.

This clone was observed a few times. This chain connects TRBV6-5 to TRBJ1-2; maybe TRBD1 (6 bases). Per germline, CDR1 MNHEY and CDR2 SVGAGI. This CDR3 region has 15 residues. The ends were cut back, 0 bases at V and 3 bases at J, with 11 bases in the middle. DNA of the CDR3: TGTGCCAGCAGTTACTCGTCGGGGGCGGACTATGGCTACACCTTC. Protein product: CASSYSSGADYGYTF.

This chain links TRBV7-2 with TRBJ1-2; D unresolved. The CDR3 runs 14 residues. Germline-derived CDR1 and CDR2 are SGHTA and FQGNSA. The germline V and J ends were trimmed by 5 bases and 8 bases, with 18 bases remaining between them. CDR3 nucleotide sequence: TGTGCCAGCAGCCCTGCGTCGGGTTCGGACGGCTACACCTTC. This gives the protein CASSPASGSDGYTF.

This clone was seen only once. The chain is built from TRBV28 and TRBJ2-1, with 12 bases matching TRBD2. The length of the CDR3 is 15 residues. CDR1 is MDHEN and CDR2 is SYDVKM in the germline V gene. The J segment lost 8 bases and the V segment lost 6 bases, leaving 8 bases of the junction unmatched. CDR3: CASSGTSGRQHEQFF. The CDR3 DNA reads as TGTGCCAGCAGCGGCACTAGCGGGAGGCAGCATGAGCAGTTCTTC.

The rearrangement links TRBV15 to TRBJ1-1; D unclear. CDR3 length: 16 residues. V lost 1 base to trimming and J lost 1 base, with 13 bases between them. The germline V gene encodes CDR1 LNHNV and CDR2 YYDKDF (reference sequence). The CDR3 nucleotides read TGTGCCACCAGCAGAGGTCAACTTGACGGGAACACTGAAGCTTTCTTT. Its translation is CATSRGQLDGNTEAFF.

The chain has TRBV19 and TRBJ2-1, with 9 bases matching TRBD2. The V gene end was trimmed by 4 bases and the J gene end by 0 bases; junction bases not matched to a gene: 7. Germline V gives CDR1 LNHDA, CDR2 SQIVND (reference sequence). This CDR3 comprises 17 residues. DNA for the CDR3: TGTGCCAGTAGTACCGGGACTAGCAGCCGCTCCTACAATGAGCAGTTCTTC. This sequence encodes CASSTGTSSRSYNEQFF.

The CDR3 loop reads CASKGANTGELFF. CDR3 sequence (DNA): TGTGCCAGTAAGGGGGCAAACACCGGGGAGCTGTTTTTT. V gene TRBV19 combines with J gene TRBJ2-2; TRBD1 matches 7 bases. The CDR3 runs to 13 residues. The germline CDR1 and CDR2 sequences are LNHDA and SQIVND (reference sequence). The ends lost 7 bases at V and 2 bases at J; junction bases unmatched: 1. The variable domain in full, completed from reference TRBV19 and TRBJ2-2, reads DGGITQSPKYLFRKEGQNVTLSCEQNLNHDAMYWYRQDPGQGLRLIYYSQIVNDFQKGDIAEGYSVSREKKESFPLTVTSAQKNPTAFYLCASKGANTGELFFGEGSRLTVL.

J is TRBJ2-5 and V is TRBV10-2; TRBD1 matches at 7 bases. The CDR3 runs 14 residues. Germline values: CDR1 WSHSY, CDR2 SAAADI. V lost 6 bases to trimming and J lost 2 bases; unmatched junction nucleotides: 6. CDR3 residues: CASSLSGGQETQYF. The DNA of the CDR3 is TGCGCCAGCAGCTTATCAGGGGGACAAGAGACCCAGTACTTC.

The CDR3 DNA follows: TGTGCCTGGGATGTAACAGGGGGCGGCTACGAGCAGTACTTC. Translated, it gives CAWDVTGGGYEQYF. This chain uses TRBV30 with TRBJ2-7, with TRBD1 matching 9 bases. The CDR3 has 14 amino acids. Unmatched junction bases numbered 8, after V lost 5 bases and J lost 3 bases. The germline V gene has CDR1 GTSNPN and CDR2 SVGIG (reference sequence).

This rearrangement joins TRBV5-5 to TRBJ2-2; no clear D. CDR1 is SGHKS and CDR2 is YYEKEE in the germline V gene (reference sequence). CDR3 length: 14 amino acids. V shed 0 bases and J shed 4 bases, with 7 bases lying between them. CDR3 sequence reads: CASSLDPGTGELFF. The DNA of the CDR3 is TGTGCCAGCAGCTTGGACCCAGGCACCGGGGAGCTGTTTTTT.

This chain joins TRBV9 and TRBJ2-1; 7 bases agree with TRBD2. The V and J ends lost 4 bases and 7 bases, in that order; junction bases with no gene match: 11. There are 15 residues in the CDR3. Germline CDR1 reads SGDLS; CDR2 reads YYNGEE. CDR3 nucleotide sequence: TGTGCCAGCAGCCCGACGGGGGGTGGGGGAAATGAGCAGTTCTTC. Translation: CASSPTGGGGNEQFF.

The J gene is TRBJ2-4, the V gene TRBV10-3; D gene ambiguous. Germline CDR1 and CDR2: ENHRY and SYGVKD. The CDR3 length is 14 residues. V lost 2 bases and J lost 0, with 5 bases in between. The CDR3 protein is CAISEGIAKNIQYF. CDR3 nucleotides: TGTGCCATCAGTGAGGGGATAGCCAAAAACATTCAGTACTTC.

V is TRBV25-1 and J is TRBJ1-4; perhaps TRBD1 as D (6 bases). CDR3 size: 16 residues. Germline CDR1 and CDR2: MGHDK and SYGVNS. Trimming removed 3 bases at V and 0 bases at J, with 11 bases between. The CDR3 DNA follows: TGTGCCAGCAGTGAGGGTGGACAGACAACTAATGAAAAACTGTTTTTT. Its protein is CASSEGGQTTNEKLFF.

This chain uses TRBV6-1 with TRBJ2-3, with D perhaps matching TRBD2 (6 bases). This CDR3 contains 13 residues. V dropped 6 bases and J dropped 1 base, with 8 bases sitting between them. In germline, CDR1 is MNHNS, CDR2 SASEGT. The CDR3 DNA reads as TGTGCCAGCAGGGGACTGGGCACAGATACGCAGTATTTT. Translated: CASRGLGTDTQYF.

The V gene is TRBV21-1, the J gene TRBJ2-7; the table names TRBD1, a call not compared with the DNA. TRBV21-1 is annotated as a pseudogene. This CDR3 comprises 16 residues. DNA of the CDR3: TGTGCCAGCAACACCCTTGGGGCTAGTACGGTATACGAGCAGTACTTC. This translates into CASNTLGASTVYEQYF.